The clone carrying this T cell receptor (beta chain) showed up just a few times. Per the study methods: Quantification of nucleated cells was approximated via reference gene primer amplification. Profiling relied on immunoSEQ multiplex PCR, and the TCRdb table lists in-frame clones only, not all of them. That table furnishes V, J and clone size, whereas the DNA furnished D and trimming. Of 200,000 to 300,000 clones in the sample, more than 80% were seen once. The source of the sample is a study of blood T cell repertoires in COVID-19. Study information: Researchers got acute and convalescent COVID-19 samples from the United States, Italy and Spain. PBMCs, B-cell-depleted T cells, or T cells provided the cDNA or gDNA that made up the material.

This CDR3 has 13 amino acids. Germline CDR1 and CDR2: MNHEY and SVGAGI. V lost 5 bases, J lost 3 bases, and 10 bases lay in between. The sequence was obtained from a woman older than 75 with COVID-19, enrolled during active disease. The chain has TRBV6-5 and TRBJ1-1; D is ambiguous. The sequencing sample was made of peripheral blood. CDR3 loop: CASSTNRDTEAFF. The DNA of the CDR3 is TGTGCCAGCAGTACCAACAGAGACACTGAAGCTTTCTTT.